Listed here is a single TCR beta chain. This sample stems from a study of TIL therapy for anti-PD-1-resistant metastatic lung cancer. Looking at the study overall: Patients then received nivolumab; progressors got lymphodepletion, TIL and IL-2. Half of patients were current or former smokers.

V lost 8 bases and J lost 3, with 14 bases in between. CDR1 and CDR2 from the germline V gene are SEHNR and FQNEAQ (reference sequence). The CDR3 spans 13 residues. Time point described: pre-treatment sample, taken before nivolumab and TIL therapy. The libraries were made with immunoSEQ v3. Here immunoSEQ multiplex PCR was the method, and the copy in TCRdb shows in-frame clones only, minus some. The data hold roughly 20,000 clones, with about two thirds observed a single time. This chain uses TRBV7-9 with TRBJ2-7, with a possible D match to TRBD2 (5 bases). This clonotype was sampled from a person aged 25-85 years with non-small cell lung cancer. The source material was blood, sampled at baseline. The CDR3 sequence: CASPRGSSYEQYV. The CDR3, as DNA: TGTGCCAGCCCTCGGGGATCGAGCTACGAGCAGTACGTC.